The 4 T cell receptor beta chains below come from one sample, sequenced in a study of blood T cell repertoires in COVID-19. The table came from immunoSEQ multiplex PCR; TCRdb's copy has only in-frame clones and leaves some out. The sample has about 99,000 clones; more than 75% are singletons. Sequences were obtained from peripheral blood. The receptors originated from a man aged 55 to 70 with acute or convalescent COVID-19.

This chain joins TRBV9 and TRBJ2-1; D perhaps matches TRBD1 (5 bases). Trimming stripped 3 bases from V and 7 bases from J, with 11 bases between. Germline V gene sequence: CDR1 SGDLS, CDR2 YYNGEE. This CDR3 comprises 13 residues. CDR3 loop: CASSAQQENEQFF. The CDR3 nucleotides read TGTGCCAGCAGCGCCCAACAGGAAAATGAGCAGTTCTTC.

The chain joins TRBV4-1 to TRBJ2-1; the match to TRBD2 covers 7 bases. This CDR3 comprises 14 residues. Germline assignment: CDR1 MGHRA and CDR2 YSYEKL. V shed 2 bases and J 5 bases; nucleotides not matched to a gene: 3. This chain's CDR3 is CASSQLGGDNEQFF. CDR3 DNA sequence: TGCGCCAGCAGCCAATTGGGGGGGGACAATGAGCAGTTCTTC.

This clone has only one observation. This chain joins TRBV4-2 and TRBJ2-3; 9 bases align to TRBD2. Per germline, CDR1 LGHNA and CDR2 YNFKEQ. The CDR3 covers 18 residues. The ends lost 0 bases at V and 2 bases at J; junction bases unmatched: 9. The CDR3 DNA reads as TGTGCCAGCAGCCAAGATTTAGTAACTAGCGGGTACACAGATACGCAGTATTTT. This sequence encodes CASSQDLVTSGYTDTQYF.

The chain links TRBV2 to TRBJ1-1; 7 bases map to TRBD1. The length of the CDR3 is 14 residues. CDR1 and CDR2 from the germline V gene are SNHLY and FYNNEI. Trimming cost V 6 bases and J 10 bases; bases outside gene matches: 14. In DNA, the CDR3 is TGTGCCAGCAGCCTTGAAGACAGGGCCGGCGGAGCTTTCTTT. It yields the protein CASSLEDRAGGAFF.